Listed here are 18 T cell receptor beta chains from one sample, sequenced in a study of cytomegalovirus exposure and HLA in healthy donors. Primers included in the PCR were 60 Vbeta and 13 Jbeta primers. Some clones are missing from TCRdb's copy, which holds only in-frame ones; the method was immunoSEQ multiplex PCR. The sample includes 150,000 to 160,000 clones, approximately 80% of them seen just once. Sequenced material: PBMCs. The receptor set was obtained from a man aged 25 to 40 in good health and CMV-seropositive.

The chain has TRBV7-2 and TRBJ2-2, with D uncertain. CDR1 and CDR2 from the germline V gene are SGHTA and FQGNSA. The CDR3 is 15 residues long. The V and J ends lost 2 bases and 0 bases respectively, with 7 bases between them. CDR3 region: CASSLSGPNTGELFF. DNA of the CDR3: TGTGCCAGCAGCTTAAGTGGGCCGAACACCGGGGAGCTGTTTTTT. Complete variable domain (other parts from reference TRBV7-2 and TRBJ2-2): GAGVSQSPSNKVTEKGKDVELRCDPISGHTALYWYRQSLGQGLEFLIYFQGNSAPDKSGLPSDRFSAERTGGSVSTLTIQRTQQEDSAVYLCASSLSGPNTGELFFGEGSRLTVL.

J is TRBJ2-5 and V is TRBV11-2; D possibly corresponds to TRBD2 (6 bases). Trimming stripped 0 bases from V and 7 bases from J, with 18 bases between. The CDR3 is 16 amino acids. CDR1 and CDR2 from the germline V gene are SGHAT and FQNNGV. The CDR3 reads CASSLERGTMQPTQYF. DNA of the CDR3: TGTGCCAGCAGCTTAGAACGGGGGACGATGCAGCCGACCCAGTACTTC.

This rearrangement joins TRBV27 to TRBJ2-1; D might be TRBD2 (5 bases). This CDR3 comprises 15 residues. The germline gives CDR1 MNHEY, CDR2 SMNVEV (reference sequence). V dropped 4 bases and J dropped 0 bases, with 10 bases sitting between them. Here the CDR3 reads CASSSRTASYNEQFF. The CDR3 DNA reads as TGTGCCAGCAGTTCGCGGACTGCCTCCTACAATGAGCAGTTCTTC.

V is TRBV19 and J is TRBJ2-2; the match to TRBD1 covers 8 bases. The CDR3 spans 14 residues. The J segment lost 4 bases and the V segment lost 5 bases, leaving 3 bases of the junction unmatched. In germline, CDR1 is LNHDA, CDR2 SQIVND (reference sequence). DNA for the CDR3: TGTGCCAGTAGTTCACAGGGGGGCACCGGGGAGCTGTTTTTT. The encoded protein is CASSSQGGTGELFF.

This clone was recorded once. The rearrangement uses TRBV7-9 and TRBJ2-5, with a weak D call TRBD2 (5 bases). CDR1 and CDR2 (germline): SEHNR, FQNEAQ (reference sequence). This CDR3 spans 13 amino acids. Trimming pared 1 base from V and 7 bases from J, leaving 10 bases between. CDR3 region: CASSLDQEVTQYF. The CDR3 DNA sequence: TGTGCCAGCAGCTTAGATCAGGAGGTGACCCAGTACTTC.

CDR3 in DNA: TGTGCCAGCAGTTTCGGCGACAGAAGCAATCAGCCCCAGCATTTT. The encoded protein is CASSFGDRSNQPQHF. V usage is TRBV28 and J usage is TRBJ1-5; a weak D match, TRBD1 (5 bases). The CDR3 has 15 amino acids. The V gene lost 3 bases and the J gene lost 1 base, with 10 bases spanning the gap. CDR1 is MDHEN and CDR2 is SYDVKM in the germline V gene.

The chain combines TRBV5-6 with TRBJ2-3; TRBD1 might be the D (5 bases). V shed 1 base and J shed 4 bases, with 13 bases lying between them. The germline V gene has CDR1 SGHDT and CDR2 YYEEEE. This CDR3 has 15 residues. The CDR3 DNA reads TGTGCCAGCAGCTTGTCGAGCAAGGGGTCAGATACGCAGTATTTT. It encodes CASSLSSKGSDTQYF.

J is TRBJ2-2 and V is TRBV25-1; 7 nucleotides align to TRBD2. V gave up 4 bases and J gave up 6 bases; unmatched junction bases: 5. The CDR3 has 14 residues. Germline assignment: CDR1 MGHDK and CDR2 SYGVNS. CDR3 DNA sequence: TGTGCCAGCAGTGGCCTCCGGGGGGCCGGGGAGCTGTTTTTT. Translated: CASSGLRGAGELFF.

The chain combines TRBV7-6 with TRBJ2-5, with 10 bases lining up with TRBD1. The CDR3 consists of 17 residues. Germline CDR1 reads SGHVS; CDR2 reads FNYEAQ. V shed 5 bases, J shed 5 bases, and the junction held 14 bases outside the gene matches. The CDR3, as DNA: TGTGCCAGCAGCATGAGGACCGGGACAGGGGAAGGGGAGACCCAGTACTTC. Translation: CASSMRTGTGEGETQYF. The full variable domain, its missing parts supplied by reference TRBV7-6 and TRBJ2-5, is GAGVSQSPRYKVTKRGQDVALRCDPISGHVSLYWYRQALGQGPEFLTYFNYEAQQDKSGLPNDRFSAERPEGSISTLTIQRTEQRDSAMYRCASSMRTGTGEGETQYFGPGTRLLVL.

This clone has a single count. The rearrangement links TRBV19 to TRBJ1-1, with 9 nucleotides matching TRBD1. Unmatched junction bases numbered 7, after V lost 6 bases and J lost 5 bases. Germline values: CDR1 LNHDA, CDR2 SQIVND (reference sequence). The CDR3 runs to 14 residues. The CDR3: CASSKGQGRTEAFF. DNA for the CDR3: TGTGCCAGTAGCAAGGGACAGGGTAGGACTGAAGCTTTCTTT.

V gene TRBV28 combines with J gene TRBJ1-6; maybe TRBD1 (6 bases). Trimming shortened V by 3 bases and J by 8 bases, and 14 bases separated the two germline ends. The CDR3 sequence is 15 residues long. Germline V gene lookup returns CDR1 MDHEN and CDR2 SYDVKM. This CDR3 is CASSFTDRNYSPLHF. As DNA, the CDR3 is TGTGCCAGCAGTTTTACGGACAGAAACTATTCACCCCTCCACTTT.

As concerns this clone: The CDR3 carries no conserved terminal phenylalanine or tryptophan, so it likely arises from a read error. The chain joins TRBV4-2 to TRBJ1-1; possible D gene TRBD1, 6 bases. V gave up 1 base and J gave up 0 bases, with 12 bases separating them. The CDR3 has 16 residues. Germline V gene sequence: CDR1 LGHNA, CDR2 YNFKEQ. The CDR3 region is CASSQARTAVNTEAFS. For the CDR3, the DNA is TGTGCCAGCAGCCAAGCAAGGACAGCTGTGAACACTGAAGCTTTCTCT.

V and J are TRBV19 and TRBJ1-1; no clear D gene. Trimming removed 11 bases from V and 6 bases from J, with 22 bases in between. The CDR3 is 14 residues long. Germline CDR1 and CDR2: LNHDA and SQIVND (reference sequence). CDR3 sequence (DNA): TGTGCCTCCCGACGGGGTGAACTTCTTCCTGAAGCTTTCTTT. The encoded protein is CASRRGELLPEAFF.

This clone was seen once. The CDR3 nucleotides are TGTGCCAGCAGCTTACAGGGTTACTATGGCTACACCTTC. Translation gives CASSLQGYYGYTF. The chain has TRBV7-2 and TRBJ1-2; TRBD1 might be the D (5 bases). This CDR3 has 13 residues. Germline lookup yields CDR1 SGHTA and CDR2 FQGNSA. The V gene lost 2 bases and the J gene lost 3 bases, with 7 bases spanning the gap.

This chain connects TRBV2 to TRBJ2-7, with D perhaps TRBD1 (6 bases). Germline lookup yields CDR1 SNHLY and CDR2 FYNNEI. The CDR3 is 15 amino acids. V was cut by 8 bases and J by 3 bases, with 20 bases left in between. The CDR3 DNA reads as TGTGCCAGCCCCTTGACCCGGGACAAAGACTACGAGCAGTACTTC. Residues: CASPLTRDKDYEQYF.

The CDR3, as DNA: TGTGCCAGCAGCCGAGCTCAGGGTTCTTATGGAAACACCATATATTTT. It encodes CASSRAQGSYGNTIYF. This sequence joins TRBV7-9 and TRBJ1-3; weak D call: TRBD1 (5 bases). Germline V gene lookup returns CDR1 SEHNR and CDR2 FQNEAQ (reference sequence). CDR3 length equals 16 residues. Deletions cut 5 bases from V and 3 bases from J, with 17 bases between.

The J gene is TRBJ2-2, the V gene TRBV18, with 7 bases fitting TRBD1. Germline V lookup: CDR1 KGHSH, CDR2 LQKENI. The CDR3 length is 18 residues. Trimming took 3 bases from V and 0 from J; bases not matched to a gene: 10. This chain's CDR3 is CASSPSDRADANTGELFF. The CDR3 nucleotides are TGTGCCAGCTCACCCTCCGACAGGGCCGACGCGAACACCGGGGAGCTGTTTTTT.

V usage is TRBV28 and J usage is TRBJ2-1; 10 bases match TRBD2. J lost 9 bases, V lost 8 bases, and 19 bases had no gene match. Germline lookup yields CDR1 MDHEN and CDR2 SYDVKM. The CDR3 is 17 residues long. The DNA for the CDR3 is TGTGCCAGCTCATCAAGCGGGAGGGCCTTCGTTTTTTCTGAGCAGTTCTTC. Translation gives CASSSSGRAFVFSEQFF.